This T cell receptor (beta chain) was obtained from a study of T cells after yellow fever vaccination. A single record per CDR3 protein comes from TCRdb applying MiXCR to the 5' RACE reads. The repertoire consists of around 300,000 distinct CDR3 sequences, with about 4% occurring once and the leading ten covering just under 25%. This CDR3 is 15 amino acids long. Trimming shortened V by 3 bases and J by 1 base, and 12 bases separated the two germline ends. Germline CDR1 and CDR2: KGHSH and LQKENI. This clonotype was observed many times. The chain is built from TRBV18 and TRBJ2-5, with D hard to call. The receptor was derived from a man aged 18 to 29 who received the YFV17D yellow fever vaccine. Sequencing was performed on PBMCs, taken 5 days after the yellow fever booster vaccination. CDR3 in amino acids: CASSPNSVTQETQYF. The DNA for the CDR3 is TGTGCCAGCTCACCTAATTCGGTTACCCAAGAGACCCAGTACTTC. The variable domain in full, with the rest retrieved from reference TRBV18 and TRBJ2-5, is NAGVMQNPRHLVRRRGQEARLRCSPMKGHSHVYWYRQLPEEGLKFMVYLQKENIIDESGMPKERFSAEFPKEGPSILRIQQVVRGDSAAYFCASSPNSVTQETQYFGPGTRLLVL.